This TCR beta chain is drawn from a study of T-cell reconstitution after alpha-beta-depleted transplantation in children. Study-wide results and caveats: About two months after transplant, alpha-beta T cells reportedly came from several hundred expanded graft clones. After transplant, high TCRbeta diversity at day 60 in some patients arose from surviving recipient T cells and thymic progenitors. Hyperexpanded clones declined; after one year, newly produced T cells mostly supplied diversity.

Researchers prepared the TCRbeta library using unique molecular identifiers, the study reports. TCRdb reprocessed the PCR reads with MiXCR, giving one entry per CDR3 protein. The repertoire includes under 20,000 distinct CDR3 sequences, 10% to 15% of them detected once, and 35% sits in the top ten. Germline V gene data show CDR1 as KGHDR and CDR2 as SFDVKD. CDR3 size: 14 residues. Points on this clonotype: The antigen remains unidentified. The junction shows a germline mismatch at one end, possibly a read error.

This chain connects TRBV24-1 to TRBJ1-5, with a weak D call TRBD1 (5 bases). The sample in question was PBMCs, mostly from graft donor cells, obtained 60 days after TCRalphabeta/CD19-depleted stem cell transplant. The source of this sequence is a female patient younger than 10 who had a stem cell transplant for congenital amegakaryocytic thrombocytopenia, so the T cells may come from the graft donor. CDR3 nucleotides: TGTGCCACCAGCCCCAGGGATAGCAATCGGCCCCAGCATTTT. Its translation: CATSPRDSNRPQHF.